This TCR beta chain comes out of a study of cytomegalovirus exposure and HLA in healthy donors. Regarding the study as a whole: An Asian-associated ancestry cluster reportedly showed fewer N-insertions than the roughly 670-donor mean in a later analysis.

As concerns this clone: The target antigen is unknown.

Use of 60 Vbeta and 13 Jbeta primers characterized the PCR. The assay was immunoSEQ multiplex PCR, and TCRdb's table has in-frame clones only and misses some. The table has around 150,000 clones, around 78% seen once; the top ten hold around 1%. Germline CDR1 MNHNS, CDR2 SASEGT. V lost 4 bases, J lost 0 bases, and 16 bases lay in between. The CDR3 totals 17 residues. The sequenced material came from PBMCs. The V call is TRBV6-1, the J call TRBJ2-1; tentative D call: TRBD1 (6 bases). This clonotype was sampled from a woman aged 40 to 49 in good health and CMV-seronegative. The CDR3 region has the DNA TGTGCCAGCAGTGCGATCCAGGGGTCTAGCTCCTACAATGAGCAGTTCTTC. Its protein product is CASSAIQGSSSYNEQFF.